This is a list of T cell receptor beta chains from one sample in a study of HIV-infected patients and healthy controls. MiXCR, run by TCRdb on the 5' RACE reads, gives a single entry per CDR3 protein. The repertoire consists of about 67,000 distinct CDR3 sequences, with less than 20% occurring once and the leading ten covering around 6%. What was sequenced was CD4+ T cells from blood. The receptors derive from a human donor in good health. Each CDR3 is given with its conserved first and last residue. Each record gives: D gene, CDR3 length, V gene, J gene, clone size, CDR3 DNA, CDR3 protein. D genes are given only for firm matches. Only part of the rows carry a size: once, few, many, or a class if the clone is expanded.

.	12	TRBV4-2	TRBJ2-7	.	TGTGCCAGCAGCCCGATGGGGGACGAGCAGTACTTC	CASSPMGDEQYF
.	12	TRBV12-3/TRBV12-4	TRBJ2-5	few	TGTGCCAGCAGTTTCGGTCCGTCTCATGGGTACTTC	CASSFGPSHGYF
TRBD1	13	TRBV18	TRBJ2-5	few	TGTGCCGGCGAAGACAGGGTTCAAGAGACCCAGTACTTC	CAGEDRVQETQYF
.	15	TRBV6-2/TRBV6-3	TRBJ2-5	.	TGTGCCAGCAGTTACGGACTTCACGACCTAGAGACCCAGTACTTC	CASSYGLHDLETQYF
.	14	TRBV3-1	TRBJ1-3	few	TGTGCCAGCAGCCAGGCATCTCGTGGAAACACCATATATTTT	CASSQASRGNTIYF
.	14	TRBV12-3/TRBV12-4	TRBJ2-6	.	TGTGCCAGCATCGGGACAACTGGGGCCAACGTCCTGACTTTC	CASIGTTGANVLTF
.	14	TRBV6-2/TRBV6-3	TRBJ1-5	.	TGTGCCAGCAGTTACGGGAACCCCGGACAGCCCCAGCATTTT	CASSYGNPGQPQHF
.	14	TRBV2	TRBJ1-3	many	TGTGCCAGCAGTGAATCAAGGGCTGGAAACACCATATATTTT	CASSESRAGNTIYF
.	13	TRBV7-2	TRBJ1-1	.	TGTGCCAGCAGCTATACATCCCCGGGGAGAGCTTTCTTT	CASSYTSPGRAFF
.	16	TRBV12-3/TRBV12-4	TRBJ1-5	many	TGTGCCAGCAGTTCTGGGCGCTTCTGGGGCAATCAGCCCCAGCATTTT	CASSSGRFWGNQPQHF
.	17	TRBV7-8	TRBJ2-6	few	TGTGCCAGCAGCTTATTACAGTCAGGGTCTGGGGCCAACGTCCTGACTTTC	CASSLLQSGSGANVLTF
.	12	TRBV20-1	TRBJ2-7	.	TGCAGTGCCCCTGACACCGGCTACGAGCAGTACTTC	CSAPDTGYEQYF
TRBD1	14	TRBV6-6	TRBJ1-2	.	TGTGCCAGCAGTTACGACAGGGCCAGTGCTGGCTACACCTTC	CASSYDRASAGYTF
.	17	TRBV7-9	TRBJ2-1	.	TGTGCCAGCAGCCTAGATTTAGTTGGGGGGCGCTGGAATGAGCAGTTCTTC	CASSLDLVGGRWNEQFF
TRBD2	15	TRBV20-1	TRBJ2-1	many	TGCAGTGCTAGAGAGTTGACTAGCGGGACTAATGAGCAGTTCTTC	CSARELTSGTNEQFF
.	13	TRBV27	TRBJ2-1	few	TGTGCCAGCAGTGACCAGCGGTCCACTGAGCAGTTCTTC	CASSDQRSTEQFF
TRBD1	13	TRBV20-1	TRBJ1-3	many	TGCAGTGCTAGCAGGGACAGGGGTAACACCATATATTTT	CSASRDRGNTIYF
.	13	TRBV6-2/TRBV6-3	TRBJ2-1	.	TGTGCCAGCAGATGGGCCGGGGGCAATGAGCAGTTCTTC	CASRWAGGNEQFF
TRBD1	13	TRBV10-3	TRBJ1-1	many	TGTGCCATCCGACAGGGTTTGAACACTGAAGCTTTCTTT	CAIRQGLNTEAFF